These T cell receptor beta chains were read from a single sample in a study of T cells in Graves' hyperthyroidism and ophthalmopathy. MiXCR, run by TCRdb on the multiplex PCR reads, gives a single entry per CDR3 protein. The sample has 750,000 to 900,000 distinct CDR3 sequences; 35% to 45% are singletons. Sequencing was done on a sample of blood. Receptor source: a man aged 18 to 30 with Graves' hyperthyroidism. CDR3s include the opening cysteine and the closing phenylalanine or tryptophan.

CDR3 protein	V gene	J gene
CASSSSTSAYEQYF	TRBV7-9	TRBJ2-7
CAISESLTSGPQETQYF	TRBV10-3	TRBJ2-5
CATSGGKETQYF	TRBV6-5	TRBJ2-5
CASSQEAINQPQHF	TRBV7-8	TRBJ1-5
CASSLDGRKHDEQYF	TRBV11-2	TRBJ2-7
CASRGTGRNQPQHF	TRBV12-3/TRBV12-4	TRBJ1-5
CSVRVRAGNTIYF	TRBV29-1	TRBJ1-3
CAGSPRRETQYF	TRBV12-3/TRBV12-4	TRBJ2-5
CSVAKETGRNGGYTF	TRBV29-1	TRBJ1-2
CASSREQGTYGYTF	TRBV4-1	TRBJ1-2
CASSLHGGGTQYF	TRBV7-2	TRBJ2-5
CASSSTGALQEAQYF	TRBV7-2	TRBJ2-5
CASRAASSYNSPLHF	TRBV2	TRBJ1-6
CASLRQGALSQPQHF	TRBV25-1	TRBJ1-5
CASSRGAGYEQYF	TRBV7-8	TRBJ2-7
CASSWGAPGGELFF	TRBV7-2	TRBJ2-2
CASRLGKGSPLHF	TRBV25-1	TRBJ1-6
CASNLDRGRNGGELFF	TRBV10-3	TRBJ2-2
CASSQDGWARGETQYF	TRBV2	TRBJ2-5
CATSRDLGKWEGYEQYF	TRBV15	TRBJ2-7
CASSRESSQGQPQHF	TRBV7-2	TRBJ1-5
CSAGRGALYNYGYTF	TRBV20-1	TRBJ1-2
CASSLTTSPSYEQYF	TRBV7-9	TRBJ2-7
CSARDTVANYGYTF	TRBV20-1	TRBJ1-2
CSGTGGHNQPQHF	TRBV20-1	TRBJ1-5
CASSQEVLSYEQYF	TRBV4-1	TRBJ2-7
CSARPGQPYEKLCF	TRBV20-1	TRBJ1-4
CAISESKSTGELFF	TRBV10-3	TRBJ2-2
CASSETDTLTDEKLFF	TRBV2	TRBJ1-4
CASSLEVPNTEAFF	TRBV5-1	TRBJ1-1
CASSPQAQDPAYGYTF	TRBV5-1	TRBJ1-2
CASSPYPKAYDPGAFF	TRBV19	TRBJ1-1
CASSQGTGPSEKLFF	TRBV7-2	TRBJ1-4
CASSPGGKFTYGYTF	TRBV6-6	TRBJ1-2
CASSSSSGRGRYEQYF	TRBV7-9	TRBJ2-7
CASSKTRDKEAFF	TRBV19	TRBJ1-1
CSAIRRQSDTEAFF	TRBV29-1	TRBJ1-1